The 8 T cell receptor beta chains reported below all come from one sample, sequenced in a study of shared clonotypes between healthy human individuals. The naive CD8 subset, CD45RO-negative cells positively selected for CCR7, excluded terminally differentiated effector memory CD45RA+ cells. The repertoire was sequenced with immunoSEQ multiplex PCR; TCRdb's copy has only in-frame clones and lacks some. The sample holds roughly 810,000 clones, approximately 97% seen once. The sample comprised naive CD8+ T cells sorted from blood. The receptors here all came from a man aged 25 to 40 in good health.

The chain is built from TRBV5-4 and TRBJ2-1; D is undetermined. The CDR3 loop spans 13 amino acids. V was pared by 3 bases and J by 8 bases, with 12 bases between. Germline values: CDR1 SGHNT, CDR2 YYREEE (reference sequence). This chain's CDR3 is CASSYTPGDEQFF. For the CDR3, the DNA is TGTGCCAGCAGCTATACTCCAGGCGATGAGCAGTTCTTC.

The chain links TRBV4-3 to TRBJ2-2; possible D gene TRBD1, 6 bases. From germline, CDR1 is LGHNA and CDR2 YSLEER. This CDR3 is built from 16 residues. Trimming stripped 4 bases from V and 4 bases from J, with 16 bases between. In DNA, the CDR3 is TGCGCCAGCAGCCCAATATCAGGGGCGGGCACCGGGGAGCTGTTTTTT. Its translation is CASSPISGAGTGELFF.

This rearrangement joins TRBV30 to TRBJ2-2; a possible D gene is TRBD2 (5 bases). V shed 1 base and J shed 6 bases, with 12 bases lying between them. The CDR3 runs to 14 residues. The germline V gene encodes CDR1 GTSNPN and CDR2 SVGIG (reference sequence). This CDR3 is CAWSDTLASGELFF. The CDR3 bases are TGTGCCTGGAGTGACACTCTAGCTTCCGGGGAGCTGTTTTTT.

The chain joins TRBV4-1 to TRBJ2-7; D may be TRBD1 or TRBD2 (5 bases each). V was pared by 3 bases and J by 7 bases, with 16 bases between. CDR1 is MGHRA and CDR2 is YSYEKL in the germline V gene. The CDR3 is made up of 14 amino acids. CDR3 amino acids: CASSQGEGWGEQYF. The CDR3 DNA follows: TGCGCCAGCAGCCAGGGAGAGGGGTGGGGGGAGCAGTACTTC.

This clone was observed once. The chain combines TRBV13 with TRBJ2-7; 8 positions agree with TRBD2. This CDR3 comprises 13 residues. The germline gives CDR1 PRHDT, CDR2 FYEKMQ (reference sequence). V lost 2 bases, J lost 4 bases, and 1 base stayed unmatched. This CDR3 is CASSLLAGYEQYF. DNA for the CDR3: TGTGCCAGCAGCTTACTAGCGGGTTACGAGCAGTACTTC.

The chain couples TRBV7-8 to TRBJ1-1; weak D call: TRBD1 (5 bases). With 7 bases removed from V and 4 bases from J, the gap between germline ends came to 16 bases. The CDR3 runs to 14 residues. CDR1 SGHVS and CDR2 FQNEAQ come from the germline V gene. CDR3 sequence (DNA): TGTGCCAGCACCTCCCCTAAGGGGAGCACTGAAGCTTTCTTT. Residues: CASTSPKGSTEAFF.

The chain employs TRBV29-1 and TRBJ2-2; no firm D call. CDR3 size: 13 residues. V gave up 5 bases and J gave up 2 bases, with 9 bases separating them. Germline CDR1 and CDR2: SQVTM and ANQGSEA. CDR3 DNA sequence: TGCAGCGTTCTTGGCGGAAACACCGGGGAGCTGTTTTTT. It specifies CSVLGGNTGELFF.

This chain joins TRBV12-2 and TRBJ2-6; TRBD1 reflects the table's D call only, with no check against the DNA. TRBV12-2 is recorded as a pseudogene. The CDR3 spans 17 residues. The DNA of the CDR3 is TGTGCAAGTCACTCCCCGGACACCGCGGATGGGGCCAACGTCCTGACTTTC. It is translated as CASHSPDTADGANVLTF.